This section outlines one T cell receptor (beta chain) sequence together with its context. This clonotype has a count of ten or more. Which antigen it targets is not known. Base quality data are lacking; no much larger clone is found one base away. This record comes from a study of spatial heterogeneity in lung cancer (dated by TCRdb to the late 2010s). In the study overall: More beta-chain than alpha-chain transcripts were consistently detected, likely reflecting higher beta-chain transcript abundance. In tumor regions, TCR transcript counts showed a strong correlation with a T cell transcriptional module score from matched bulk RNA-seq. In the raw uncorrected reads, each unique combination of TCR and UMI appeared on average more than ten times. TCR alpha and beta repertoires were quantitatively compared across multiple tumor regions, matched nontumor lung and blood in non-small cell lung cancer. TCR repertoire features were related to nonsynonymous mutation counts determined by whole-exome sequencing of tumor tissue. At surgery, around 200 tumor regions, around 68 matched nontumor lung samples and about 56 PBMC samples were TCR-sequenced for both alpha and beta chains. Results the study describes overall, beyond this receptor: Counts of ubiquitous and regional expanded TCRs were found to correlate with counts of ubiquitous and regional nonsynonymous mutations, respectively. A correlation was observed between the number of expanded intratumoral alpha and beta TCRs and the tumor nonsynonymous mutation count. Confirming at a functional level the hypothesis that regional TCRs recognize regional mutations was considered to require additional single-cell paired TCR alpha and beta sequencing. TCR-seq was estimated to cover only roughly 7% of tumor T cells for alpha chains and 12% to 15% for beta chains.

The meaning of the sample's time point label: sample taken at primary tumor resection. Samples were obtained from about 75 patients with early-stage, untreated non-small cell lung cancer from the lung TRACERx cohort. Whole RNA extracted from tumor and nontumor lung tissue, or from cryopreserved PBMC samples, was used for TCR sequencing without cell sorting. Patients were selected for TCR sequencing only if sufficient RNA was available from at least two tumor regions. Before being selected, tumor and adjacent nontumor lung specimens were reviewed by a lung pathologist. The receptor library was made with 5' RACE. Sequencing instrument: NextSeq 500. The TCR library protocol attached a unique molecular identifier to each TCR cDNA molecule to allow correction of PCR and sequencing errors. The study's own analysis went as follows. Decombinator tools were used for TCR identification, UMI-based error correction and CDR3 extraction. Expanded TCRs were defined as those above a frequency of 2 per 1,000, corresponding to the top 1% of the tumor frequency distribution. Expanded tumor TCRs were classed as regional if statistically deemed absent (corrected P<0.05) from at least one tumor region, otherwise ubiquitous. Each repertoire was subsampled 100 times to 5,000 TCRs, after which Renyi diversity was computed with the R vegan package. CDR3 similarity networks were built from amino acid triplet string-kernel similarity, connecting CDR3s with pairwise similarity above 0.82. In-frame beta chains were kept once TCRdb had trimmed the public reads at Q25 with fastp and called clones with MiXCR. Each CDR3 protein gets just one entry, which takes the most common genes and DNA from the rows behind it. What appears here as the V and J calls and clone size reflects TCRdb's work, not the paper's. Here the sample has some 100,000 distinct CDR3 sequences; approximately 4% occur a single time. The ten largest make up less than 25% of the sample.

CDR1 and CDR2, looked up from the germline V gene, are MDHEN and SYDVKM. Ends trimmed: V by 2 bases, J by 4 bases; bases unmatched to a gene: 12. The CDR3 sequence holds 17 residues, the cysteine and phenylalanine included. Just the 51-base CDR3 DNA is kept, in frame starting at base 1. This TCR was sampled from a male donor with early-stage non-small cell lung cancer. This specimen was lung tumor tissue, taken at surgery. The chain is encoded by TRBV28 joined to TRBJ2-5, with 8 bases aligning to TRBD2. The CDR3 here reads CASSLGPGASGGETQYF. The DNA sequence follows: TGTGCCAGCAGTTTAGGTCCGGGAGCGAGCGGGGGAGAGACCCAGTACTTC.